A single sample gave rise to the 26 T cell receptor beta chains below, sequenced in a study of blood T cell repertoires in COVID-19. TCRdb's copy holds only in-frame clones and misses some; the assay was immunoSEQ multiplex PCR. Of 150,000 to 200,000 clones listed, less than 90% are singletons. The sequenced material came from peripheral blood. The receptors derive from a woman in her sixties or seventies with COVID-19, enrolled during active disease.

The rearrangement uses TRBV11-2 and TRBJ2-3, with TRBD2 matching 8 bases. The V gene's germline CDR1 is SGHAT and CDR2 FQNNGV. The CDR3 loop spans 15 amino acids. With V trimmed by 7 bases and J by 4 bases, 10 bases remained unmatched. The CDR3 coding sequence is TGTGCCAGCAACCCTTCCGGGAGGGCTCCAGATACGCAGTATTTT. It is translated as CASNPSGRAPDTQYF.

The CDR3: CASSPRDRDTEAFF. CDR3 DNA: TGTGCCAGCAGCCCCCGAGACAGGGACACTGAAGCTTTCTTT. V is TRBV11-3 and J is TRBJ1-1; 7 positions match TRBD1. The trim removed 5 bases at V and 3 bases at J, leaving 6 bases unmatched. Germline assignment: CDR1 SGHNT and CDR2 YENEEA. The CDR3 covers 14 residues.

This chain joins TRBV7-2 and TRBJ1-1; 10 bases are shared with TRBD1. Germline trimming cut 3 bases from V and 4 bases from J; bases unmatched to any gene: 5. Germline CDR1 is SGHTA and CDR2 is FQGNSA. The CDR3 is 15 amino acids. The CDR3 region is CASSLSTGGITEAFF. The DNA of the CDR3 is TGTGCCAGCAGCTTGTCGACAGGGGGCATCACTGAAGCTTTCTTT.

The rearrangement links TRBV7-9 to TRBJ1-1, with no clear D. The CDR3 extends over 16 amino acids. Germline V gene lookup returns CDR1 SEHNR and CDR2 FQNEAQ (reference sequence). V was cut by 2 bases and J by 0 bases, with 13 bases left in between. CDR3 region: CASSLIFGVMNTEAFF. The CDR3 DNA follows: TGTGCCAGCAGCTTAATCTTCGGGGTTATGAACACTGAAGCTTTCTTT.

This clone was recorded a few times. The chain has TRBV29-1 and TRBJ1-2; D gene uncertain. The CDR3 runs to 14 residues. Trimming removed 1 base at V and 4 bases at J, with 13 bases between. Germline CDR1 reads SQVTM; CDR2 reads ANQGSEA. CDR3 in amino acids: CSVEAGGLAYGYTF. As DNA, the CDR3 is TGCAGCGTTGAAGCAGGAGGGCTTGCCTATGGCTACACCTTC. The variable domain in full, completed from reference TRBV29-1 and TRBJ1-2, reads SAVISQKPSRDICQRGTSLTIQCQVDSQVTMMFWYRQQPGQSLTLIATANQGSEATYESGFVIDKFPISRPNLTFSTLTVSNMSPEDSSIYLCSVEAGGLAYGYTFGSGTRLTVV.

The chain joins TRBV19 to TRBJ1-6; no reliable D call. V lost 3 bases and J lost 7, with 16 bases in between. This CDR3 region has 16 residues. Germline CDR1 reads LNHDA; CDR2 reads SQIVND (reference sequence). For the CDR3, the DNA is TGTGCCAGTAGTATGGCGGGAGCGCCTCTGAATTCACCCCTCCACTTT. This encodes CASSMAGAPLNSPLHF.

This chain joins TRBV24-1 and TRBJ2-5, with D maybe TRBD1 (5 bases). The CDR3 extends over 14 amino acids. V lost 4 bases and J lost 2, with 10 bases in between. CDR1 and CDR2 from the germline V gene are KGHDR and SFDVKD. CDR3 in DNA: TGTGCCACCAGTGAAACTGACAGACAAGAGACCCAGTACTTC. Translated, it gives CATSETDRQETQYF.

This clone was seen only once. The gene calls are TRBV5-6 and TRBJ1-1, with D unresolved. The CDR3 contains 13 residues. Germline lookup yields CDR1 SGHDT and CDR2 YYEEEE. V was pared by 3 bases and J by 1 base, with 7 bases between. CDR3 nucleotides: TGTGCCAGCAGCTCTACCAAGAACACTGAAGCTTTCTTT. This gives the protein CASSSTKNTEAFF.

This chain uses TRBV10-2 with TRBJ1-5; the D is unclear. V shed 2 bases and J shed 3 bases, with 5 bases lying between them. Looked up from germline, CDR1 is WSHSY and CDR2 is SAAADI. CDR3 length: 13 amino acids. The chain's CDR3 is CASSEDTNQPQHF. CDR3 nucleotides: TGCGCCAGCAGTGAGGACACCAATCAGCCCCAGCATTTT.

The chain uses TRBV29-1 and TRBJ1-5, with a possible D match to TRBD1 (6 bases). Germline CDR1 and CDR2: SQVTM and ANQGSEA. Trimming removed 4 bases from V and 7 bases from J, with 14 bases in between. CDR3 length: 13 amino acids. DNA of the CDR3: TGCAGCGTTGTATGGGGGGGCGGGCAGCCCCAGCATTTT. Translating gives CSVVWGGGQPQHF.

The chain recombines TRBV7-2 with TRBJ2-7; 7 bases are a match to TRBD1. V trimming: 4 bases; J trimming: 3 bases; junction bases outside the gene matches: 6. Germline V gives CDR1 SGHTA, CDR2 FQGNSA. This CDR3 comprises 14 residues. DNA for the CDR3: TGTGCCAGCAGCTCCCGGGACAGACTCTACGAGCAGTACTTC. It encodes CASSSRDRLYEQYF.

The chain recombines TRBV5-1 with TRBJ2-7, with D possibly TRBD1 on 6 matching bases. CDR1 and CDR2 from the germline V gene are SGHRS and YFSETQ. Between the trimmed V and J ends, which lost 1 base and 0 bases, there was a span of 11 bases. CDR3 length: 15 amino acids. This CDR3 is CASSLTLDSSYEQYF. The CDR3 DNA sequence: TGCGCCAGCAGCTTGACCTTGGACAGCTCCTACGAGCAGTACTTC.

The chain uses TRBV5-4 and TRBJ2-4; D unresolved. Trimming cost V 3 bases and J 2 bases, with 6 bases left between them. The CDR3 sequence is 13 residues long. Germline V CDR1 and CDR2: SGHNT, YYREEE (reference sequence). This CDR3 reads CASSSNSKNIQYF. As DNA, the CDR3 is TGTGCCAGCAGCTCCAATTCCAAAAACATTCAGTACTTC.

V gene TRBV5-1 combines with J gene TRBJ2-7, with a possible D match to TRBD2 (5 bases). V lost 7 bases and J lost 3, with 14 bases in between. This CDR3 region has 13 residues. The germline V gene encodes CDR1 SGHRS and CDR2 YFSETQ. In nucleotides, the CDR3 is TGCGCCAGCTCGAGGGAGTGGGGCTACGAGCAGTACTTC. This codes for CASSREWGYEQYF.

This clone was picked up one time. This rearrangement joins TRBV6-2 or TRBV6-3 to TRBJ1-3; D is unresolved. Germline CDR1 reads MNHEY; CDR2 reads SVGEGT. Trimming removed 2 bases at V and 2 bases at J, with 13 bases between. The CDR3 loop spans 16 amino acids. CDR3 DNA: TGTGCCAGCAGTTACCCATTGGCCGCCCCTGGAAACACCATATATTTT. Translating it yields CASSYPLAAPGNTIYF.

This clone was recorded only once. The CDR3 region has the DNA TGTGCCAGCAGTCCGTCGGGGTCGGGGAGCGCAGATACGCAGTATTTT. It encodes CASSPSGSGSADTQYF. This chain joins TRBV7-3 and TRBJ2-3; possible D gene TRBD2, 5 bases. The ends were cut back, 6 bases at V and 4 bases at J, with 20 bases in the middle. Looked up from germline, CDR1 is SGHTA and CDR2 is FQGTGA. CDR3 length equals 16 residues.

The chain has TRBV19 and TRBJ1-2; 8 nucleotides match TRBD1. The CDR3 contains 17 residues. Germline V gene lookup returns CDR1 LNHDA and CDR2 SQIVND (reference sequence). V lost 5 bases and J lost 7; bases outside the gene matches: 18. Here the CDR3 reads CASSPGGFQGAYGGYTF. CDR3 nucleotides: TGTGCCAGTAGTCCCGGGGGGTTTCAGGGGGCGTATGGTGGCTACACCTTC.

The genes are TRBV7-2 and TRBJ1-5, with 8 bases aligning to TRBD1. The CDR3 length is 15 residues. With V trimmed by 1 base and J by 5 bases, 4 bases remained unmatched. CDR1 SGHTA and CDR2 FQGNSA come from the germline V gene. The CDR3 here is CASSLEGTGYQPQHF. CDR3 bases: TGTGCCAGCAGCTTAGAGGGGACAGGTTATCAGCCCCAGCATTTT.

This rearrangement joins TRBV28 to TRBJ2-1; TRBD2 matches 9 bases. The CDR3 extends over 16 amino acids. The V gene's germline CDR1 is MDHEN and CDR2 SYDVKM. The junction had 8 bases not matched to a gene; V was cut back by 5 bases and J by 3 bases. DNA of the CDR3: TGTGCCAGCAGTCCCGGAGGCGGGGGGGTCTACAATGAGCAGTTCTTC. Translating gives CASSPGGGGVYNEQFF.

The sample holds a few counts of this clone. V is TRBV19 and J is TRBJ1-3, with unresolved D. V gave up 7 bases and J gave up 0 bases, with 13 bases separating them. CDR1 LNHDA and CDR2 SQIVND come from the germline V gene (reference sequence). The length of the CDR3 is 15 residues. Written as DNA, the CDR3 is TGTGCCAGTACCCCAGGCACCAACTCTGGAAACACCATATATTTT. This codes for CASTPGTNSGNTIYF. The entire variable domain, with the rest obtained from reference TRBV19 and TRBJ1-3, is as follows: DGGITQSPKYLFRKEGQNVTLSCEQNLNHDAMYWYRQDPGQGLRLIYYSQIVNDFQKGDIAEGYSVSREKKESFPLTVTSAQKNPTAFYLCASTPGTNSGNTIYFGEGSWLTVV.

The V call is TRBV4-3, the J call TRBJ2-2; TRBD1 agrees at 8 bases. The CDR3 consists of 17 residues. Germline V gene data show CDR1 as LGHNA and CDR2 as YSLEER. V shed 1 base, J shed 1 base, and the junction held 5 bases outside the gene matches. The CDR3 region is CASSQGPGTGNTGELFF. The CDR3 DNA reads TGCGCCAGCAGCCAAGGACCCGGGACAGGGAACACCGGGGAGCTGTTTTTT.

The chain employs TRBV6-4 and TRBJ2-1; perhaps TRBD1 as D (5 bases). Germline values: CDR1 MRHNA, CDR2 SNTAGT. The CDR3 spans 15 residues. Trimming shortened V by 3 bases and J by 0 bases, and 9 bases separated the two germline ends. This CDR3 reads CASSDTDSSYNEQFF. CDR3 nucleotide sequence: TGTGCCAGCAGTGATACCGACAGCTCCTACAATGAGCAGTTCTTC.

The genes are TRBV18 and TRBJ2-1; TRBD1 matches 12 bases. V lost 3 bases to trimming and J lost 8 bases; unmatched junction nucleotides: 5. The CDR3 runs 15 residues. Germline lookup yields CDR1 KGHSH and CDR2 LQKENI. The CDR3 region is CASSPTGTGGHEQFF. The DNA of the CDR3 is TGTGCCAGCTCACCTACCGGGACAGGGGGCCATGAGCAGTTCTTC.

This chain uses TRBV1 with TRBJ2-7; whether TRBD2, the table's D call, matches the DNA was not checked. TRBV1 is a known pseudogene. This CDR3 has 17 residues. CDR3 coding DNA: TGCACCAGCAGCCAGCACCCCACTAGCGGAAGCCACTACGAGCAGTACTTC. This encodes CTSSQHPTSGSHYEQYF.

The J gene is TRBJ2-7, the V gene TRBV5-1; 10 bases match TRBD1. Per the germline V gene, CDR1 is SGHRS and CDR2 is YFSETQ. The CDR3 is 15 amino acids. With V trimmed by 4 bases and J by 0 bases, 4 bases remained unmatched. CDR3 sequence (DNA): TGCGCCAGCAGCCCCGGGACAGGGGTCTCCTACGAGCAGTACTTC. Its protein is CASSPGTGVSYEQYF.

This chain connects TRBV30 to TRBJ1-2, with TRBD1 matching over 8 bases. CDR3 length: 14 residues. V shed 0 bases, J shed 5 bases, and the junction held 5 bases outside the gene matches. Looked up from germline, CDR1 is GTSNPN and CDR2 is SVGIG (reference sequence). CDR3 protein: CAWSVGQGAYGYTF. The DNA for the CDR3 is TGTGCCTGGAGTGTAGGGCAGGGGGCTTATGGCTACACCTTC.